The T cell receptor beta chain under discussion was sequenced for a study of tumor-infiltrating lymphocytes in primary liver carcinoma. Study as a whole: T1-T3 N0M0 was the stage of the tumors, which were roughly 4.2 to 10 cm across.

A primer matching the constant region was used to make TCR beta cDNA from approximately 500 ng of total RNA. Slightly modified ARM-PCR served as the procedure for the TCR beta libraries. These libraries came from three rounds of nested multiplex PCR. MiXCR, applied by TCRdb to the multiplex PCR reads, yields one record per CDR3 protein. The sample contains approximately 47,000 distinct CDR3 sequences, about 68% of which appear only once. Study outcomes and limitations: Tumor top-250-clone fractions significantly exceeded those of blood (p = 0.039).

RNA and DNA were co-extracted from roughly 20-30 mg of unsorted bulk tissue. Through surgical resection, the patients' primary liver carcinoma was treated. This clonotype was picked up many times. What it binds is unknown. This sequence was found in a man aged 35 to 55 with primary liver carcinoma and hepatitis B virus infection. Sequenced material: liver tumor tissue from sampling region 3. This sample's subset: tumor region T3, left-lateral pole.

The CDR3 loop reads CASSPRQGLSGANVLTF. CDR3 DNA sequence: TGTGCCAGCAGCCCCCGACAGGGGCTCTCTGGGGCCAACGTCCTGACTTTC. The V call is TRBV7-9, the J call TRBJ2-6, with 8 nucleotides matching TRBD1. After removal of 5 bases from V and 0 bases from J, the junction contained 6 bases not matched to a gene. Germline V gene data show CDR1 as SEHNR and CDR2 as FQNEAQ (reference sequence). The CDR3 covers 17 residues. Looking up the rest from reference TRBV7-9 and TRBJ2-6 gives the full variable domain: DTGVSQNPRHKITKRGQNVTFRCDPISEHNRLYWYRQTLGQGPEFLTYFQNEAQLEKSRLLSDRFSAERPKGSFSTLEIQRTEQGDSAMYLCASSPRQGLSGANVLTFGAGSRLTVL.